This T cell receptor (beta chain) was sequenced during a study of T cells in Graves' hyperthyroidism and ophthalmopathy. It was RNA transcripts that yielded the amplified TCR beta CDR3 regions. A first-round RT-PCR of the TCR CDR3 used the HTBI primer set. One entry per CDR3 protein, called by TCRdb with MiXCR from the multiplex PCR reads. The sample consists of over 500,000 distinct CDR3 sequences, over 15% of them appearing once. Uncontrolled infection, other autoimmune disease, pregnancy or lactation led to exclusion. The diagnostic basis comprised clinical symptoms, serum thyroxine and TRAb, thyroid ultrasound and orbital computed tomography. The CDR3 has 14 amino acids. The ends lost 7 bases at V and 5 bases at J; junction bases unmatched: 5. This clonotype occurred many times.

V gene TRBV12-3 or TRBV12-4 combines with J gene TRBJ2-2; 9 bases are a match to TRBD1. The TCR comes from a woman under 30 with Graves' ophthalmopathy. The specimen sequenced was blood. CDR3 loop: CASTKTGGTGELFF. The CDR3, as DNA: TGTGCCAGCACCAAGACAGGGGGAACCGGGGAGCTGTTTTTT.